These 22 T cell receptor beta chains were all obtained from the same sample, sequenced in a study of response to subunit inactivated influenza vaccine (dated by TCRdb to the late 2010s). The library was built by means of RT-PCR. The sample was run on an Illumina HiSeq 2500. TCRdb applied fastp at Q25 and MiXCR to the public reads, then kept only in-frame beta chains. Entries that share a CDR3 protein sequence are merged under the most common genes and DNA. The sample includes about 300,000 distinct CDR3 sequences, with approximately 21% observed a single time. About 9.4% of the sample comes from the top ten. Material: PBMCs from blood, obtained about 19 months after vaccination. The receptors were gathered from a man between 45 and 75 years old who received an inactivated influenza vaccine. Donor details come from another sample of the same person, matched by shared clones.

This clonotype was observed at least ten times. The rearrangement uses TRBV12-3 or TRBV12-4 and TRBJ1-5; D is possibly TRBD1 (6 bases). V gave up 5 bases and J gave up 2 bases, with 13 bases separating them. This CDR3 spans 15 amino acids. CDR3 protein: CASSGGGLGNQPQHF. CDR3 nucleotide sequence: TGTGCCAGCAGTGGTGGGGGCTTGGGCAATCAGCCCCAGCATTTT.

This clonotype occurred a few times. CDR3 region: CASSGSAGPEAFF. The CDR3 nucleotides read TGTGCCAGCAGCGGATCGGCAGGGCCTGAAGCTTTCTTT. V usage is TRBV9 and J usage is TRBJ1-1, with a tentative D call TRBD1 (5 bases). The V gene lost 3 bases and the J gene lost 6 bases, with 12 bases spanning the gap. The CDR3 spans 13 residues. Germline V gives CDR1 SGDLS, CDR2 YYNGEE.

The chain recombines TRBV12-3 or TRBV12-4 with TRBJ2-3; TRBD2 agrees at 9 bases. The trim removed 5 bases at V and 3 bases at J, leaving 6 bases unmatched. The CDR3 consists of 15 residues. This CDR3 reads CASSSSGSRTDTQYF. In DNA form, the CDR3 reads TGTGCCAGCAGTAGTAGCGGGAGTAGGACAGATACGCAGTATTTT.

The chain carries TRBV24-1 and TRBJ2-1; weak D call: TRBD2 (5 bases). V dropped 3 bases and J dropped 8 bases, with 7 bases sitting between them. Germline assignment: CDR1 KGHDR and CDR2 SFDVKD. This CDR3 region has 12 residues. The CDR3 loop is CATSDEGDEQFF. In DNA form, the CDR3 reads TGTGCCACCAGTGATGAGGGCGATGAGCAGTTCTTC.

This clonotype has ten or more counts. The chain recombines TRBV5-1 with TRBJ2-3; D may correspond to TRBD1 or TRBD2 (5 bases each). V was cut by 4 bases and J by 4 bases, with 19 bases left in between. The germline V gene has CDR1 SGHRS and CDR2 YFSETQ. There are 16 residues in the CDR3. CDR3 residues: CASSPREGARSDTQYF. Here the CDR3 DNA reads TGCGCCAGCAGCCCCCGGGAAGGGGCTAGGTCAGATACGCAGTATTTT.

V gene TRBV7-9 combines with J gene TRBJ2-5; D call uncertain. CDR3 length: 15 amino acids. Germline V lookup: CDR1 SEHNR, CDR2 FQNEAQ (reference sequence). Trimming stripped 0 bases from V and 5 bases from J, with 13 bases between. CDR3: CASSLAWTDSETQYF. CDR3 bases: TGTGCCAGCAGCTTAGCTTGGACCGACTCGGAGACCCAGTACTTC.

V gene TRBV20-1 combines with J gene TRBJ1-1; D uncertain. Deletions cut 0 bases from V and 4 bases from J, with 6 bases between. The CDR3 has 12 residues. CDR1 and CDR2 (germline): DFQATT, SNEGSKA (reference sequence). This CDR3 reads CSARDRATEAFF. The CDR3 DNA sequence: TGCAGTGCTAGAGATAGGGCCACTGAAGCTTTCTTT.

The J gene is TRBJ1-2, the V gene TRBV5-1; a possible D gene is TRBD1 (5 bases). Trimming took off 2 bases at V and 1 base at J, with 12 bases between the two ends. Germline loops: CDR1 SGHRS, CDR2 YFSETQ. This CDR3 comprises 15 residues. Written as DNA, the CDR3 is TGCGCCAGCAGCTTTACCGGGACTTTTAACTATGGCTACACCTTC. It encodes CASSFTGTFNYGYTF.

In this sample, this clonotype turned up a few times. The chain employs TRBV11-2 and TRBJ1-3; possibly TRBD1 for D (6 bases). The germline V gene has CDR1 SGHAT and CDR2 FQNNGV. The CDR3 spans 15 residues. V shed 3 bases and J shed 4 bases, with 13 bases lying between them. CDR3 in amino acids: CASSFTGGTGNTIYF. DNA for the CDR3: TGTGCCAGCAGCTTTACCGGGGGCACCGGAAACACCATATATTTT.

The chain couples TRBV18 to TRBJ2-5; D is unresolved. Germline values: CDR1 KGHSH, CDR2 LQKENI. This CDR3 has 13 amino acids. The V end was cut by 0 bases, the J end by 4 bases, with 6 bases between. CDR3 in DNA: TGTGCCAGCTCACCACCGTCGGCAGAGACCCAGTACTTC. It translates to CASSPPSAETQYF.

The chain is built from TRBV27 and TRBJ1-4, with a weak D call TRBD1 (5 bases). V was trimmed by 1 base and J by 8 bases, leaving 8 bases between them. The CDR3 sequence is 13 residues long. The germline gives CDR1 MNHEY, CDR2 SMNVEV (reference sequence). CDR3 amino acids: CASSLFRGEKLFF. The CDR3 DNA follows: TGTGCCAGCAGTTTATTTAGGGGCGAAAAACTGTTTTTT.

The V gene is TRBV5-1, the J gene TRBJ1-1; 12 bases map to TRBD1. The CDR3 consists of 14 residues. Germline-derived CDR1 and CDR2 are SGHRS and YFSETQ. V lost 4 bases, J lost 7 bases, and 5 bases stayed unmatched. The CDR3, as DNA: TGCGCCAGCAGCAAGGGACAGGGGGCAGGTGAAGCTTTCTTT. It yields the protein CASSKGQGAGEAFF.

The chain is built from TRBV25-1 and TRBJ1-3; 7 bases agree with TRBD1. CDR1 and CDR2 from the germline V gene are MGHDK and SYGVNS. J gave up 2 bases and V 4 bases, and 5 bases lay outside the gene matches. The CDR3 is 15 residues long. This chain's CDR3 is CASSAPGTAGNTIYF. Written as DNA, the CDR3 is TGTGCCAGCAGTGCACCTGGGACAGCTGGAAACACCATATATTTT.

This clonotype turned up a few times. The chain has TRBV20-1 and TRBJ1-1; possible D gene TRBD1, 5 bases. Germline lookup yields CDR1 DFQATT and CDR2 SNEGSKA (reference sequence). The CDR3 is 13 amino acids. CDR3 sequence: CSPAGRENTEAFF. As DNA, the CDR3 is TGCAGCCCTGCGGGCAGGGAAAACACTGAAGCTTTCTTT.

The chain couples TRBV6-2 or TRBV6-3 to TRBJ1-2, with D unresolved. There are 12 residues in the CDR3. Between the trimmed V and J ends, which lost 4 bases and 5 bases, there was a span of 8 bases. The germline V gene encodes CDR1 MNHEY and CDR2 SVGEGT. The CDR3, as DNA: TGTGCCAGCAGTTTGTCCGTTTATGGCTACACCTTC. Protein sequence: CASSLSVYGYTF.

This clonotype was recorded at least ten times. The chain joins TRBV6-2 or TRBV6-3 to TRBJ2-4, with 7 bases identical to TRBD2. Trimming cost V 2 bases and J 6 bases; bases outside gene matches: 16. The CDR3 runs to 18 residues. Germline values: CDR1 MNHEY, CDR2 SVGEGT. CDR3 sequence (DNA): TGTGCCAGCAGTTACCTTCGTATTGCTAGCGGAAACCTAAACATTCAGTACTTC. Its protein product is CASSYLRIASGNLNIQYF.

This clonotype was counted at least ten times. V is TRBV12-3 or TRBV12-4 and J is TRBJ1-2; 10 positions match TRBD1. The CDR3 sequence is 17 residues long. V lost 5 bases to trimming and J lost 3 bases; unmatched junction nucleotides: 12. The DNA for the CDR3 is TGTGCCAGCAGTATGAATGCGGGACAGGGGATCCACTATGGCTACACCTTC. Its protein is CASSMNAGQGIHYGYTF.

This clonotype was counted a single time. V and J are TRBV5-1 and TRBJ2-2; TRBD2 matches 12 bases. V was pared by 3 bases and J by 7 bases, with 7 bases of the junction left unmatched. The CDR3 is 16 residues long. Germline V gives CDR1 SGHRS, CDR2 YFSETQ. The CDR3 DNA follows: TGCGCCAGCAGCTCCGGGACTAGCGGGTTTGGCGGGGAGCTGTTTTTT. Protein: CASSSGTSGFGGELFF. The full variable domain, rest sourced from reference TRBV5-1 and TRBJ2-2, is KAGVTQTPRYLIKTRGQQVTLSCSPISGHRSVSWYQQTPGQGLQFLFEYFSETQRNKGNFPGRFSGRQFSNSRSEMNVSTLELGDSALYLCASSSGTSGFGGELFFGEGSRLTVL.

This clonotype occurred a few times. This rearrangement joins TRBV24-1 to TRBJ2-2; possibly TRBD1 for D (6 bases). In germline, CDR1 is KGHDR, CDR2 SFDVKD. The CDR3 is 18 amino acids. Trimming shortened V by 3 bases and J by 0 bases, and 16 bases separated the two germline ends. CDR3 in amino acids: CATSDPQGTTANTGELFF. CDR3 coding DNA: TGTGCCACCAGTGATCCACAAGGGACAACCGCGAACACCGGGGAGCTGTTTTTT.

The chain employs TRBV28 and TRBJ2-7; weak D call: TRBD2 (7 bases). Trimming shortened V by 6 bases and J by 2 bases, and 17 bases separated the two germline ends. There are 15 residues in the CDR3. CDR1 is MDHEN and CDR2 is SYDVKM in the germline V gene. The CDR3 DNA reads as TGTGCCAGCAGCCAAGCGGGACACATAACCTACGAGCAGTACTTC. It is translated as CASSQAGHITYEQYF. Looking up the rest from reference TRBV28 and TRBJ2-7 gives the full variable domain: DVKVTQSSRYLVKRTGEKVFLECVQDMDHENMFWYRQDPGLGLRLIYFSYDVKMKEKGDIPEGYSVSREKKERFSLILESASTNQTSMYLCASSQAGHITYEQYFGPGTRLTVT.

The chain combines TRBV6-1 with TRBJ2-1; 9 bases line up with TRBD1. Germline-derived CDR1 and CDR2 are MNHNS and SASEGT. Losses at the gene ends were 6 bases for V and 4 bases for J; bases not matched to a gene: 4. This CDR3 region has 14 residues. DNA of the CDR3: TGTGCCAGCAGCCGGGACAGGGCTTACAATGAGCAGTTCTTC. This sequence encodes CASSRDRAYNEQFF.

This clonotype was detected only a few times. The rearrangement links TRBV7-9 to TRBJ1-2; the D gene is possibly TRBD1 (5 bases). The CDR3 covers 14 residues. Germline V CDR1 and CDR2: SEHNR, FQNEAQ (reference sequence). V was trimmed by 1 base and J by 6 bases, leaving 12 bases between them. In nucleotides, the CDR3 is TGTGCCAGCAGCTTAGACGGCGGGGGACATGGCTACACCTTC. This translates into CASSLDGGGHGYTF.